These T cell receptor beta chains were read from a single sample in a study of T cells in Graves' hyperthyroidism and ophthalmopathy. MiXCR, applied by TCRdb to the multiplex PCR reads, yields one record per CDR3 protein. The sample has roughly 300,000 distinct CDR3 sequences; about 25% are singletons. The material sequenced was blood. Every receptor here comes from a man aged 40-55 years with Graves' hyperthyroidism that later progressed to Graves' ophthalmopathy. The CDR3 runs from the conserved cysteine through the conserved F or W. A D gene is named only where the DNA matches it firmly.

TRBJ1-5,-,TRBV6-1,CASSETSNQPQHF
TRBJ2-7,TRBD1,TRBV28,CASSLRGQRLSSYEQYF
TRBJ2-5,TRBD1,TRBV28,CASRSTGSAETQYF
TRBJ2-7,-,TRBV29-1,CSVEDSGVGKTYEQYF
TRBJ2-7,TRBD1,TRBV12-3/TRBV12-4,CASSFTTGVIDEQYF
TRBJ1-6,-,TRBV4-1,CASSIGGKNSPLHF
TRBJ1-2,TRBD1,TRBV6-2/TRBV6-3,CASSYRDRDNYGYTF
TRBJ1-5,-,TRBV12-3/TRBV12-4,CASSFQGTGQPQHF
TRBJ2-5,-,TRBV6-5,CASSYASGIQETQYF
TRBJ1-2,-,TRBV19,CASSIGTPTGYTF
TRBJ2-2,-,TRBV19,CASTGSPSWGELFF
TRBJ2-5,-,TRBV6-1,CASSELGREETQYF
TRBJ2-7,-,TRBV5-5,CASLSRGPPTEQYF
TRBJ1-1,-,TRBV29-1,CSVFQNTEAFF
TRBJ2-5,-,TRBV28,CASSYPGTSRETQYF
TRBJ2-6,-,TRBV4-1,CASSQASGTHSSF
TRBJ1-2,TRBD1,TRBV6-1,CASSELDRAFGYTF
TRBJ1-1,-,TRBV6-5,CASSDSPMNTEAFF
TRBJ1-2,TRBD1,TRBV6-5,CATQTGGGYGYTF
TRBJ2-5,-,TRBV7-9,CASSLTRETQYF
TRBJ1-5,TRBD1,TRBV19,CASSIPLDRRHQPQHF
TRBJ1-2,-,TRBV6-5,CASSYNGGYTF
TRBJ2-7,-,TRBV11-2,CASSLDRGPTYEQYF
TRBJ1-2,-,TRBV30,CAWLDPRPYGYTF
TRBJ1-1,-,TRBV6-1,CASSELSAVTEAFF
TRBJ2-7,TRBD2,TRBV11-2,CASSVRLAVYF
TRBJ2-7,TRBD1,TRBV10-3,CAISVREGQGYEQYF
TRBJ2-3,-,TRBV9,CASSGDTQYF
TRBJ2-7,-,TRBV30,CAWRGSSLEQYF
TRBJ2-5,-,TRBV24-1,CATSEETQYF
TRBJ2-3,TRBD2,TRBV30,CAWSISTSGTTDTQYF
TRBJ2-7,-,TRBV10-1,CASSESRGGEQYF
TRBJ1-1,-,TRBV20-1,CSASPTGNTEAFF
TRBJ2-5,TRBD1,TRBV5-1,CASSLYRGNSETQYF
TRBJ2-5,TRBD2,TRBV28,CASSFHLAAVQETQYF
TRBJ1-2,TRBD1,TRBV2,CASKPGQGDYGYTF
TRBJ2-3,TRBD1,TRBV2,CASAPHRGEDTQYF
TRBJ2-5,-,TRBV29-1,CSVEDPNRGSDSQETQYF
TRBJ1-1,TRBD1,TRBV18,CASSWTGRSTEAFF
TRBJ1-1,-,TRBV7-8,CASSLSPAAFF